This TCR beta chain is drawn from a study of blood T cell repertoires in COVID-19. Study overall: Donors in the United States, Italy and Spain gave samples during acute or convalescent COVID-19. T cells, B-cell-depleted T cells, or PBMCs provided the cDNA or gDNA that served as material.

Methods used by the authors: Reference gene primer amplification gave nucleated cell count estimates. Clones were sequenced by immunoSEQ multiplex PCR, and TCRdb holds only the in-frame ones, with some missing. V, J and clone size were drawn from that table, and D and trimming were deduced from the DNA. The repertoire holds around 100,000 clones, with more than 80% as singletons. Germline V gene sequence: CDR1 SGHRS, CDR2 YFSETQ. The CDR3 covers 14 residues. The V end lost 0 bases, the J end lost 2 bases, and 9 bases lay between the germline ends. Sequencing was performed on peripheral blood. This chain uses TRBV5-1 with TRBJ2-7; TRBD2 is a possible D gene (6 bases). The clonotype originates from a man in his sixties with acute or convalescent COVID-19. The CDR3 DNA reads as TGCGCCAGCAGCTTGGATGCGGGGACCTACGAGCAGTACTTC. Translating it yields CASSLDAGTYEQYF.